This T cell receptor beta chain was identified during a study of cytomegalovirus exposure and HLA in healthy donors (dated by TCRdb to 2016 to 2017). Regarding the research as a whole: According to an earlier analysis of a few hundred of the donors, about 180 million T cells yielded some 120 million unique TCR beta sequences and about 300 Gb of sequence data. Approximately 310 gigabases of sequencing data and around 80 million unique TCR sequences made up an early release that covered under 750 HLA-typed donors. The genetic ancestry cluster associated with self-reported Caucasian donors included about four fifths of the 350 to 500 genotyped donors. The study aimed to test whether cataloging public T cell receptors could reveal signatures of past pathogen exposure. The T cell repertoires of about 700 subjects were profiled by immunosequencing and related to cytomegalovirus serostatus. Along with the approximately 650-subject first cohort, a separate validation cohort of over a hundred different subjects was used. The study combined high-throughput TCR immunosequencing, statistical association of individual TCRs with disease status, and machine learning to predict cytomegalovirus infection status. A later analysis re-analyzed previously published TCR beta repertoires from roughly 690 donors and added high-resolution HLA genotyping to study TCR occurrence patterns. The later analysis used no new phenotypic data to find candidate immune exposures, relying instead on TCR beta sequences and their occurrence across donors. An earlier analysis of several hundred of the donors applied high-throughput TCR beta sequencing to assess whether each TCR beta V gene segment acted as functional or pseudogenic. Donor age, sex, ethnicity and CMV serostatus were collected together with the repertoire data. A later genetic analysis took genome-wide SNP genotypes for about three fifths of the 666 donors and used that subset as a discovery cohort. All discovery cohort repertoires had been generated on a single sequencing platform. HLA typing included class I and class II loci at four-digit resolution. The number of typed donors differed by locus: about 620-640 for A, B, C, DRB1 and DQB1; some 500 for DQA1; 606 for DPA1; and about 450 for DPB1. Because of strong linkage in the cohort, a handful of DR-DQ haplotypes were treated as single units for association and clustering. Among some 400 genotyped donors of the cohort, an average of around 240,000 unique TCR beta nucleotide sequences were sequenced per donor, roughly 20% of them non-productive. The paper as a whole reports these results and caveats: In a later genetic analysis, a missense DCLRE1C variant was associated with V-gene and J-gene trimming of TCR beta chains, and the association was replicated in an independent cohort. Because counts were too low, more than 15 rarely observed V segments, including chromosome 9 orphons, were excluded from the earlier analysis of roughly 580 of the donors. In a later analysis, the rate of TCR association differed among HLA loci, with DRB1 alleles having the most associated TCRs and HLA-C alleles having the fewest. Cytomegalovirus status was reported to be diagnosed by the classifier with high specificity and sensitivity in both the original and validation cohorts. Presence/absence analyses assumed roughly uniform sequencing depth across donors, an assumption that may not hold. Because HLA typing was unavailable for some donors at each locus, only the typed subset was used in association tests. A further reported finding was that TCR beta sequences accurately predicted the HLA-A and HLA-B alleles for most subjects in the first cohort. According to the authors, the approach could potentially be generalized to other disease states and immunological phenotypes. In vitro tests confirmed that a few of the cytomegalovirus-associated TCR beta chains recognize cytomegalovirus antigens. In a later analysis, most CMV-associated TCR beta chains were found to appear HLA-restricted, with HLA associations seemingly driven largely by CMV exposure. The 87-base-pair reads could not distinguish some IMGT-functional V segments, including TRBV6-2 and TRBV6-3, so those segments were excluded. Assigning TCR associations to individual alleles was difficult when HLA alleles, especially DR and DQ, strongly co-occurred. A later analysis reported that several top co-occurrence clusters appeared linked to parvovirus B19, influenza, CMV and Epstein-Barr virus. In a later analysis, some 18,000 TCR beta sequences were associated with specific HLA alleles at a false discovery rate of 0.05. An earlier analysis of roughly 570 of the donors showed that most TCR beta V segments appeared in productive rearrangements either about 87% or about 30% of the time, which broadly matched IMGT annotations. This cohort had only TCR beta chains sequenced, and the lack of alpha or paired-chain data limited which features could be detected. The only immune exposure information available for the cohort was CMV serostatus. Most TCR sequences were observed very rarely across donors, whereas some public TCRs were present in many individuals. A later genetic analysis reported fewer N-insertions in productive TCRs among donors in an Asian-associated ancestry cluster than the approximately 670-donor mean. A later analysis found that HLA-associated TCR beta chains were more clonally expanded and had lower generation probabilities than equally common non-associated chains. The sequencing pipeline was judged likely to have produced a cluster of highly shared sequence variants as a technical artifact. Linkage disequilibrium might explain the correlated functional status among segregating V segments, but an unknown experimental factor could not be ruled out. The study listed 164 TCR beta chains as associated with cytomegalovirus.

Note on this clone: This clone's antigen is unknown. The junction differs from germline at one of its ends, possibly a read error.

The cohort was made up of approximately 670 healthy bone marrow donors. At the time of sampling, every cohort member was nominally healthy, though immune exposures that went unrecorded were likely present. The donor was CMV seropositive and belonged to the group of 250 to 300 seropositive cohort members. A peripheral blood sample was provided by each donor, and peripheral blood mononuclear cells were used for TCR beta sequencing. The Qiagen DNeasy Blood Extraction Kit was used to extract genomic DNA from the blood cell samples. From its cysteine to its phenylalanine, the CDR3 spans 16 amino acids. The only DNA kept is the CDR3, 48 bases in frame from the first base. Reading the germline V gene (reference sequence) gives CDR1 MNHEY and CDR2 SMNVEV. Library method: the immunoSEQ multiplex PCR assay. A mixture of 60 forward primers for TCR Vbeta segments and 13 reverse primers for TCR Jbeta segments was used in the multiplex PCR. The CDR3 region of rearranged TCR beta genes was amplified from genomic DNA by a multiplex PCR assay. The amplified TCR beta libraries were sequenced on the Illumina HiSeq System as 87-base-pair reads. Per the original workflow: A later analysis tallied around 80 million unique TCR beta chains across the 700 or so repertoires, and about 10 million of those chains were shared by two or more donors. A nearest-neighbor algorithm error-corrected the raw reads and collapsed the reads into unique sequences, merging closely related sequences to remove PCR and sequencing errors. To assign V, D and J gene segments, CDR3 sequences were aligned to IMGT reference sequences. Each retained sequence needed at least a six-nucleotide match to both a V gene segment and a J gene segment. Rearrangements were classified as productive when the CDR3 lacked stop codons and remained in frame with V and J, and all other rearrangements were classified as non-productive. Following IMGT convention, CDR3 was defined as the stretch from the second conserved V-encoded cysteine to the conserved J-encoded phenylalanine. In an earlier analysis of around 600 of the donors, sequences lacking an unambiguous match to a single V gene segment were excluded. An earlier analysis of 587 of the donors called V segments functional above 56.7% productive rearrangements and segregating when the between-donor standard deviation exceeded 5%. A statistical classification framework was built to diagnose cytomegalovirus status from the catalog of TCR beta chain sequences. A later analysis assigned V and J genes by comparing TCR nucleotide sequences with IMGT/GENE-DB human TR gene sequences. The TCRdist pipeline was used in a later analysis to assign CDR3 sequences and most-parsimonious VDJ recombination scenarios. In a later analysis, every TCR beta chain was defined by the combination of its CDR3 amino acid sequence and its V-gene family, and reads without a unique V-gene family were dropped. As a way to deal with suspected cross-contamination and a sequencing artifact, a later analysis dropped nearly 600 nucleotide sequences that were highly shared and had low generation probability. In a later analysis, a clonal expansion index for each public chain was calculated from normalized within-repertoire ranks of inferred template counts. In a later analysis, generation probabilities were computed using a VDJ recombination model fitted to out-of-frame rearrangements, and the results were checked against IGoR. In a later analysis, TCR-TCR, TCR-HLA and TCR-CMV co-occurrence was scored with hypergeometric tests, and a repertoire-size bias correction was applied to TCR pairs. A later analysis estimated false discovery rates by permuting HLA or CMV assignments 20 times. In a later analysis, co-occurring TCRs were grouped using DBSCAN, and TCRdist sequence similarity was added for clustering within HLA-allele-positive subsets. Co-occurrence clustering excluded repertoires with fewer than 30,000 or more than 120,000 public chains, plus five with anomalous nucleotide sharing. What TCRdb holds here is the immuneACCESS table cut down to in-frame rearrangements. Part of the clones is not present; checked against another copy, under half of the missing clones reflect an unresolved V gene, and the others are unexplained. That table furnishes V, J and clone size, whereas the DNA furnished D and trimming. For this sample there are over 200,000 clones; 70% appear just once. In total, the top ten clones hold less than 3% of the sample.

This TCR derives from a man in his forties in good health and CMV-seropositive. The V gene is TRBV27 and the J gene is TRBJ1-5, with TRBD1 perhaps the D gene, on 5 matching bases. Sequencing input: PBMCs. This receptor has the CDR3 CASSLGGGGSYQPQHF. Here is the DNA: TGTGCCAGCAGTTTAGGGGGGGGTGGTAGCTATCAGCCCCAGCATTTT.